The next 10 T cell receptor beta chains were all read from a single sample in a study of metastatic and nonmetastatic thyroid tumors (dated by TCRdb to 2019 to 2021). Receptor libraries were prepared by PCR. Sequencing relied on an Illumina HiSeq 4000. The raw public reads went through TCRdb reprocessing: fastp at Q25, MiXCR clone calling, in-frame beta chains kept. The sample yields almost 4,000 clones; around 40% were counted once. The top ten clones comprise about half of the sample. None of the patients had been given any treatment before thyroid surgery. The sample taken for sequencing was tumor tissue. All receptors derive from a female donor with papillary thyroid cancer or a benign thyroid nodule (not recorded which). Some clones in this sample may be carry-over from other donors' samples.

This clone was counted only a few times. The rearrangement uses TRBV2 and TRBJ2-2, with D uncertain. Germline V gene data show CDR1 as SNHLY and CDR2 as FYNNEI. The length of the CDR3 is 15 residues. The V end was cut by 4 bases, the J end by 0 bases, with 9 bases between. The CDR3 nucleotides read TGTGCCAGCAGTGGGCAGGACGCGAACACCGGGGAGCTGTTTTTT. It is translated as CASSGQDANTGELFF.

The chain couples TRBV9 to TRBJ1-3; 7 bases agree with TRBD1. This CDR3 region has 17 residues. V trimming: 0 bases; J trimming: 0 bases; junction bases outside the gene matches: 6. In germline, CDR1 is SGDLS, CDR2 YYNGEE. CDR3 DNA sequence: TGTGCCAGCAGCGTAGGGGGACAGATTAGCTCTGGAAACACCATATATTTT. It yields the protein CASSVGGQISSGNTIYF.

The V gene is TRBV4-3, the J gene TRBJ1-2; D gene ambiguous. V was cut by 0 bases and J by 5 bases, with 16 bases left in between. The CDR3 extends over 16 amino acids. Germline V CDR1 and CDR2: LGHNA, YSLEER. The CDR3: CASSQDSGLAAYGYTF. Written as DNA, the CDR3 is TGCGCCAGCAGCCAAGATTCAGGCCTCGCAGCATATGGCTACACCTTC.

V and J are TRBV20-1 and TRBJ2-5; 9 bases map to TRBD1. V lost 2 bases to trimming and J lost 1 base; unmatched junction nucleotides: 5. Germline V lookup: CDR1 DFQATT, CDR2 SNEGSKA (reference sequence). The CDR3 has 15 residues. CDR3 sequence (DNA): TGCAGTGCTAGAAGGGGGACAGGGATCCAAGAGACCCAGTACTTC. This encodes CSARRGTGIQETQYF.

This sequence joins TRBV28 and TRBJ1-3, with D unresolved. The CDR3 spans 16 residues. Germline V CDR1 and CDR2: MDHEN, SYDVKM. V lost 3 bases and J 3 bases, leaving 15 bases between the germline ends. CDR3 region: CASSLGFSGSGNTIYF. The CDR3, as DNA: TGTGCCAGCAGTTTGGGGTTCTCCGGCAGTGGAAACACCATATATTTT.

CDR3 in amino acids: CASSGTGLEAFF. The CDR3 DNA is TGTGCCAGCAGCGGGACAGGCCTTGAAGCTTTCTTT. The chain carries TRBV7-9 and TRBJ1-1; 8 bases are shared with TRBD1. Germline assignment: CDR1 SEHNR and CDR2 FQNEAQ (reference sequence). CDR3 length equals 12 residues. V was clipped by 5 bases and J by 7 bases; unmatched bases: 3. Full variable domain (missing parts from reference TRBV7-9 and TRBJ1-1): DTGVSQNPRHKITKRGQNVTFRCDPISEHNRLYWYRQTLGQGPEFLTYFQNEAQLEKSRLLSDRFSAERPKGSFSTLEIQRTEQGDSAMYLCASSGTGLEAFFGQGTRLTVV.

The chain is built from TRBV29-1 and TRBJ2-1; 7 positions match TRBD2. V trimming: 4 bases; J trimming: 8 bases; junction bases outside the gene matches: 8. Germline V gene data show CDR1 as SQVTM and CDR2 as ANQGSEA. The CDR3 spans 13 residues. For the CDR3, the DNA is TGCAGCGTTGGGGGGACTATGGGCTATGAGCAGTTCTTC. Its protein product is CSVGGTMGYEQFF.

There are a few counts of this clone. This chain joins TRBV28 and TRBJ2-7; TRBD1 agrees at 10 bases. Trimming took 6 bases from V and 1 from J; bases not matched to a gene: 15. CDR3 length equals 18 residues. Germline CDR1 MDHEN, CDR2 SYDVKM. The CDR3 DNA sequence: TGTGCCAGCAGCTTGACCGGGACAGGGGCCTTTCCTTCCTACGAGCAGTACTTC. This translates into CASSLTGTGAFPSYEQYF.

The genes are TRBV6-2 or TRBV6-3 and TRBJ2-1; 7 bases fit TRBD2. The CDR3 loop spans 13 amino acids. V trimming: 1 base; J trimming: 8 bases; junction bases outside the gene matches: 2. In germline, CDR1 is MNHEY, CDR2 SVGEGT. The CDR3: CASSYLGGDEQFF. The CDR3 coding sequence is TGTGCCAGCAGTTACTTGGGGGGGGATGAGCAGTTCTTC.

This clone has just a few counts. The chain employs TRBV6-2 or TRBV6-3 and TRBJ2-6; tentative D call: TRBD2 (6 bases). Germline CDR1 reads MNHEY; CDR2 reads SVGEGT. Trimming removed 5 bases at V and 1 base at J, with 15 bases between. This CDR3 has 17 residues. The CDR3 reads CASSMARGRSGANVLTF. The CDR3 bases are TGTGCCAGCAGTATGGCCCGGGGGAGGTCTGGGGCCAACGTCCTGACTTTC.